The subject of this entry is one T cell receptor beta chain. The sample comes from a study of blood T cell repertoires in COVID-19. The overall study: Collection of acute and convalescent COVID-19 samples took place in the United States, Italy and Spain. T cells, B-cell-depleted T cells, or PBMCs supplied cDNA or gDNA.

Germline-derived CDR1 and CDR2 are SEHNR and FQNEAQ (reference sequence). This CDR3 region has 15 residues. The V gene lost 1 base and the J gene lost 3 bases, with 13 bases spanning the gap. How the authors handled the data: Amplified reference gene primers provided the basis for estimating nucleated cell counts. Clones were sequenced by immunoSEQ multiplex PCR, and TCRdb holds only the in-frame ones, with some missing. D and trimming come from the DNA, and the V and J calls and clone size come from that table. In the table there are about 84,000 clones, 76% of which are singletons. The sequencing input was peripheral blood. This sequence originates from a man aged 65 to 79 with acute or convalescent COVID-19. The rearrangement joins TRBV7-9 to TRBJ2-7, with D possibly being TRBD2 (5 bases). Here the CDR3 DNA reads TGTGCCAGCAGCTTAGGGTCCGGGGTCTTCTACGAGCAGTACTTC. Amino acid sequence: CASSLGSGVFYEQYF.